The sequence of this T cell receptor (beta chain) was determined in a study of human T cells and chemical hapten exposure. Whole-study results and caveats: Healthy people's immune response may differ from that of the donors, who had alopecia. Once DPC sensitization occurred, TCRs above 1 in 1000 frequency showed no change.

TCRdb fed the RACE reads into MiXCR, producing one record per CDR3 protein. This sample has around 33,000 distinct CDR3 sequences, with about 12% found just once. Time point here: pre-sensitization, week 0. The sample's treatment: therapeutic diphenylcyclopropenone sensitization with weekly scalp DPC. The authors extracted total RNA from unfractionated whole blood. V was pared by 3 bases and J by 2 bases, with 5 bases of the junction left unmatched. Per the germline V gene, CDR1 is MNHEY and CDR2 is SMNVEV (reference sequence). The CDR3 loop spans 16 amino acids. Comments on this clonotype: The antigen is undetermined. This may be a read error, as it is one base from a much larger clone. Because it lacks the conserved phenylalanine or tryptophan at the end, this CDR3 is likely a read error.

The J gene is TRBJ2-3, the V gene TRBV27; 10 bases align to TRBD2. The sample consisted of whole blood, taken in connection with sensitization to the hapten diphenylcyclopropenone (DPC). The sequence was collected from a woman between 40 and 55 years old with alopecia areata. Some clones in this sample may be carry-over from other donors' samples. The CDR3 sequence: CASSLGLASFTDTQYI. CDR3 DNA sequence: TGTGCCAGCAGTTTGGGACTAGCGTCCTTCACAGATACGCAGTATATT.